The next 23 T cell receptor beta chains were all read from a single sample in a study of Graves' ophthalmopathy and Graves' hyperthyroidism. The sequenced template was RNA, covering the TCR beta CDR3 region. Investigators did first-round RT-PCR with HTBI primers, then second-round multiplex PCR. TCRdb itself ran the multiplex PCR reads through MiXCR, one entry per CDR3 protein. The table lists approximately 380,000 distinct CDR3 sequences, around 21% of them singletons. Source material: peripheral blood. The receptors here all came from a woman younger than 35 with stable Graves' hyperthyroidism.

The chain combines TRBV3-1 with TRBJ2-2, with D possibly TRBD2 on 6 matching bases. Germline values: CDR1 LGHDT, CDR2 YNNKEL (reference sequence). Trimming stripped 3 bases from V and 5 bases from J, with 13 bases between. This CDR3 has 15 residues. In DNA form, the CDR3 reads TGTGCCAGCAGCCAGGGACTTCAGGTTACCGGGGAGCTGTTTTTT. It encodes CASSQGLQVTGELFF.

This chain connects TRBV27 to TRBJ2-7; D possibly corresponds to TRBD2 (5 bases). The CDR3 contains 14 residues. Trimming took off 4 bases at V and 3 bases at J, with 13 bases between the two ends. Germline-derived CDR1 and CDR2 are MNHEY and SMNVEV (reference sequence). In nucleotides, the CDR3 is TGTGCCAGCAGTTCAACTAGGCCCGTCTACGAGCAGTACTTC. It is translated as CASSSTRPVYEQYF.

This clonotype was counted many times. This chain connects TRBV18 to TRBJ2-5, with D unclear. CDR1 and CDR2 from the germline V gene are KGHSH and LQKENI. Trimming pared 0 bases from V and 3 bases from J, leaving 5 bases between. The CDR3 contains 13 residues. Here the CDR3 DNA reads TGTGCCAGCTCACCACCGGTGGAAGAGACCCAGTACTTC. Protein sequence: CASSPPVEETQYF.

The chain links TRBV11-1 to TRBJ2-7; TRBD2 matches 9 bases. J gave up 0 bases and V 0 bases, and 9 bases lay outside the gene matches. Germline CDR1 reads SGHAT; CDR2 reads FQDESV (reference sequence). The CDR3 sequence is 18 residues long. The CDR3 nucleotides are TGTGCCAGCAGCTTAGCGCAGGGACTAGCAGGGAGCTCCTACGAGCAGTACTTC. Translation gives CASSLAQGLAGSSYEQYF.

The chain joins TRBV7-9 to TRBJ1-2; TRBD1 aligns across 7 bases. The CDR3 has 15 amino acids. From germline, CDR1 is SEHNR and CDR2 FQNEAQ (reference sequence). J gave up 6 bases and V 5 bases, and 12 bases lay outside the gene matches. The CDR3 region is CASSLRQGAGDGYTF. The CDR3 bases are TGTGCCAGCAGCCTACGACAGGGCGCGGGAGATGGCTACACCTTC.

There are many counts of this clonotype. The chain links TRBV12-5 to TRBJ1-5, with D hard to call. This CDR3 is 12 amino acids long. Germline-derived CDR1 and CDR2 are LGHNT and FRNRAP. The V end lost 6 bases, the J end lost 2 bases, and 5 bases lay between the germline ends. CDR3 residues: CASGSGNQPQHF. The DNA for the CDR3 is TGTGCTAGTGGATCAGGCAATCAGCCCCAGCATTTT.

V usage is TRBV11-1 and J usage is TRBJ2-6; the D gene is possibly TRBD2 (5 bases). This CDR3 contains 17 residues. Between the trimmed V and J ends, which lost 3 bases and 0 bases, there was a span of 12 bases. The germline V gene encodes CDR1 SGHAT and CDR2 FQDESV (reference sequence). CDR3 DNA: TGTGCCAGCAGCTTTAAAATCGGAGGCTCTGGGGCCAACGTCCTGACTTTC. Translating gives CASSFKIGGSGANVLTF.

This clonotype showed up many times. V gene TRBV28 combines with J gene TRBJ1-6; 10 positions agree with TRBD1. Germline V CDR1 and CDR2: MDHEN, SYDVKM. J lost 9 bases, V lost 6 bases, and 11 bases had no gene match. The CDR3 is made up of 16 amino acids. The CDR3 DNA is TGTGCCAGCAGCCCTCAGATGGGACAGGGGATTTCACCCCTCCACTTT. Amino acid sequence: CASSPQMGQGISPLHF.

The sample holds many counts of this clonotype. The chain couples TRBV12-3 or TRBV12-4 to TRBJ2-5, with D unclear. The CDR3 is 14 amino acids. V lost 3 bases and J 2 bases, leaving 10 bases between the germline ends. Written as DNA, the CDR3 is TGTGCCAGCAGTTTGGTGGCATCTCAAGAGACCCAGTACTTC. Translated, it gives CASSLVASQETQYF.

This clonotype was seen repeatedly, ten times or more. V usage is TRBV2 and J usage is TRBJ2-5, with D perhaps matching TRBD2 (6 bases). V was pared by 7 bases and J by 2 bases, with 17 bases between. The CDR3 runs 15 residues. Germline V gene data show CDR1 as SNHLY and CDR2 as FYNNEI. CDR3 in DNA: TGTGCCAGCATCTCACGGGGGACTCCTCAAGAGACCCAGTACTTC. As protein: CASISRGTPQETQYF.

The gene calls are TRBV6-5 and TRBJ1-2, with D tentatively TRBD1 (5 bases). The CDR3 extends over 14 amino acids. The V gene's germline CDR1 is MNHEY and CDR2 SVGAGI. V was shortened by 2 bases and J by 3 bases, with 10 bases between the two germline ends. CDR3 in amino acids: CASSYLGVDYGYTF. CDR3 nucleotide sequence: TGTGCCAGCAGTTACCTGGGGGTGGACTATGGCTACACCTTC.

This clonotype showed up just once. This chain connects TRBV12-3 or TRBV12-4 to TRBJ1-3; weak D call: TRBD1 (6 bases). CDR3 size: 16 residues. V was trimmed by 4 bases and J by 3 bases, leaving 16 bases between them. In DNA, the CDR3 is TGTGCCAGCAGTTACGCTGAACCCAGGGGTGGAAACACCATATATTTT. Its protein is CASSYAEPRGGNTIYF.

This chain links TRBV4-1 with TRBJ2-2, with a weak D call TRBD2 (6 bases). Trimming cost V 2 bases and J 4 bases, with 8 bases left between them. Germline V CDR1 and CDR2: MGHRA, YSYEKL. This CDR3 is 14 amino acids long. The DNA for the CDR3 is TGCGCCAGCAGCCAAAGGGGAGGCACCGGGGAGCTGTTTTTT. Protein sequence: CASSQRGGTGELFF.

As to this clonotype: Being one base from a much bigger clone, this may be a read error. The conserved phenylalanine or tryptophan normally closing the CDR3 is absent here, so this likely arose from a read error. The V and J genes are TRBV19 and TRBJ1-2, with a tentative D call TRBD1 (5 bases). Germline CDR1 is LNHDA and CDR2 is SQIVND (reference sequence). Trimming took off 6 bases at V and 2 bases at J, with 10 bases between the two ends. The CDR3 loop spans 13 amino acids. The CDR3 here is CASSNGGNYGYTS. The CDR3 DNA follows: TGTGCCAGTAGCAACGGGGGAAACTATGGCTACACCTCC.

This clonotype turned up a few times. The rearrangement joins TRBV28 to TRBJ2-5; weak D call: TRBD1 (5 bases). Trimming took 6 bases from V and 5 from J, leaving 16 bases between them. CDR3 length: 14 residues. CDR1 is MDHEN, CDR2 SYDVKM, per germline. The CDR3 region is CASSALGQWETQYF. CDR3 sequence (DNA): TGTGCCAGCAGCGCTTTGGGGCAGTGGGAGACCCAGTACTTC.

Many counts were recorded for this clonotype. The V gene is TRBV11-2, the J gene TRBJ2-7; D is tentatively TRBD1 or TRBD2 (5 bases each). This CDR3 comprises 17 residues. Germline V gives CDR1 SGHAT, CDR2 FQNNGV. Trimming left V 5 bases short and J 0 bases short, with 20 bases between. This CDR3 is CASSPGPGTINSYEQYF. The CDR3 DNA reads TGTGCCAGCAGCCCCGGTCCCGGGACCATTAACTCCTACGAGCAGTACTTC.

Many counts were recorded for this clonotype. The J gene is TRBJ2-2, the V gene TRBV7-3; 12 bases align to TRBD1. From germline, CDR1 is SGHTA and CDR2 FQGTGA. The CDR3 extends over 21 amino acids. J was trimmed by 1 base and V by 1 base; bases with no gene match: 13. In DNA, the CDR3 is TGTGCCAGCAGCTTAAGTCCAGCCGGGACAGGGGGCAAATTGAACACCGGGGAGCTGTTTTTT. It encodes CASSLSPAGTGGKLNTGELFF.

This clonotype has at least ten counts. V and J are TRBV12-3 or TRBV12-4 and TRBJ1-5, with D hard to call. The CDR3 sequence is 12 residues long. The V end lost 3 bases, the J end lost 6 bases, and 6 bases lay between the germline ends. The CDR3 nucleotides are TGTGCCAGCAGTTTGACCCTTCAGCCCCAGCATTTT. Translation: CASSLTLQPQHF.

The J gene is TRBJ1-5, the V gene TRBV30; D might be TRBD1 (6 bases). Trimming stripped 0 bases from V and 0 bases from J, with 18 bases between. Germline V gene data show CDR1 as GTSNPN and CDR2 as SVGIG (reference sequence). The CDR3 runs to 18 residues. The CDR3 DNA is TGTGCCTGGAGTGTAGCCAGGGGCCGCAGGAATAGCAATCAGCCCCAGCATTTT. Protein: CAWSVARGRRNSNQPQHF.

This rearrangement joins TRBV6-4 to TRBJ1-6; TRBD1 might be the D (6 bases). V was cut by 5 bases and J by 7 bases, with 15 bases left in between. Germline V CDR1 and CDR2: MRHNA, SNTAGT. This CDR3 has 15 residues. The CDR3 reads CASSKEGGTNSPLHF. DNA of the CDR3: TGTGCCAGCAGTAAGGAAGGGGGAACGAATTCACCCCTCCACTTT.

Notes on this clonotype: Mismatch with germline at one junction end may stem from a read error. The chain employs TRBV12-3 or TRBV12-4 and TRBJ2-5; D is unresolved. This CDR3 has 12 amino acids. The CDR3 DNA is TGTGCCAGCAGTTTATACGGAGAGACCAAGTACTTC. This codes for CASSLYGETKYF.

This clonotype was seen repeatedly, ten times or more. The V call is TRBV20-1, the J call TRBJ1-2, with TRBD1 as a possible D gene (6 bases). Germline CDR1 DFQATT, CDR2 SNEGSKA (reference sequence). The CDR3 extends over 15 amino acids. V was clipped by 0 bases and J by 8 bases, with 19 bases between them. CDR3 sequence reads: CSARDQDSSPFGYTF. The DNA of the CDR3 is TGCAGTGCTAGAGACCAGGACAGCAGTCCGTTCGGCTACACCTTC.

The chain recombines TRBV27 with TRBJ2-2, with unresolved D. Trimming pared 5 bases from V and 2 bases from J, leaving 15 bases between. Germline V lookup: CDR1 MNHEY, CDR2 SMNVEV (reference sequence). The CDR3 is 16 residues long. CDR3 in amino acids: CASSRKGRVNTGELFF. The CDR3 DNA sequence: TGTGCCAGCAGTCGCAAGGGCCGGGTCAACACCGGGGAGCTGTTTTTT.